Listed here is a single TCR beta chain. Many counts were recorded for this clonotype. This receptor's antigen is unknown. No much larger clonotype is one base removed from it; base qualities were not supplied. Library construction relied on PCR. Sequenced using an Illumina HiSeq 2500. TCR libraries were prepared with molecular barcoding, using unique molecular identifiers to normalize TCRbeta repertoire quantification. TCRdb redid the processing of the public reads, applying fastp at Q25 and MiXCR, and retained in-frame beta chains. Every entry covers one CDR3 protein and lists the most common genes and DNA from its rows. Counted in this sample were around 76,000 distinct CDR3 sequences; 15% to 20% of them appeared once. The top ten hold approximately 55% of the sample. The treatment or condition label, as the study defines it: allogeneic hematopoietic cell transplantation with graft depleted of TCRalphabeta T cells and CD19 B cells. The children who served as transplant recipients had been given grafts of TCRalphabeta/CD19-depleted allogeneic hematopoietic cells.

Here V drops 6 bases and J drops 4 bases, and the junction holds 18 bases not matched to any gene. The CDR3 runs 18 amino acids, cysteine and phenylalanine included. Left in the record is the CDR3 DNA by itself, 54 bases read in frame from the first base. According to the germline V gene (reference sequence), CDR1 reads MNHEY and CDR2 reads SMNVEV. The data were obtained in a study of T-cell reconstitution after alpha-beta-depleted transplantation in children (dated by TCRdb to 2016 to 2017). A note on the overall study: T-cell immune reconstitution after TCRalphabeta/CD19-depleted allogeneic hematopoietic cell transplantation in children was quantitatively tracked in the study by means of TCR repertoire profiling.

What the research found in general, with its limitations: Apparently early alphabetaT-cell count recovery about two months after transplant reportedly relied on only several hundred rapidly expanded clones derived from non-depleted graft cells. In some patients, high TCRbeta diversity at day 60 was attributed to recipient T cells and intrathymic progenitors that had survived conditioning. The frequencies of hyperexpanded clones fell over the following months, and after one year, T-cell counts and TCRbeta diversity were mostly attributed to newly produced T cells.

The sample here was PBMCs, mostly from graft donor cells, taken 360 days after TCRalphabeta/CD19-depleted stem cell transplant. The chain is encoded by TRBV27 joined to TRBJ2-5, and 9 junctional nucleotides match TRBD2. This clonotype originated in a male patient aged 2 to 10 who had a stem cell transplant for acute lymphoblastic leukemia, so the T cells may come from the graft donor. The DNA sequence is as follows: TGTGCCAGCAGCCTAGTACTAGCGGGCTTCCCAGTGGGAGAGACCCAGTACTTC. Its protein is CASSLVLAGFPVGETQYF.